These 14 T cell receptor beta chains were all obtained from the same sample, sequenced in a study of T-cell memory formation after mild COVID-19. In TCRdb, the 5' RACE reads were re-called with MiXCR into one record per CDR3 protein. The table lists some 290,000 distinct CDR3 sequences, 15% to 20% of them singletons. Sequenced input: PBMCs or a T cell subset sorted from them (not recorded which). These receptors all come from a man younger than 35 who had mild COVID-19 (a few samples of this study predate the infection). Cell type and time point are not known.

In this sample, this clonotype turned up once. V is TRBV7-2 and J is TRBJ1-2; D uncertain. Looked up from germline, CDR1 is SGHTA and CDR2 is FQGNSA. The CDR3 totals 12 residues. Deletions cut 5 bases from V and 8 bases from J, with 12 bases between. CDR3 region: CASSDTWLGYTF. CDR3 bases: TGTGCCAGCAGCGACACCTGGCTCGGCTACACCTTC. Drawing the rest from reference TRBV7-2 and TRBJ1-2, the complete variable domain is GAGVSQSPSNKVTEKGKDVELRCDPISGHTALYWYRQSLGQGLEFLIYFQGNSAPDKSGLPSDRFSAERTGGSVSTLTIQRTQQEDSAVYLCASSDTWLGYTFGSGTRLTVV.

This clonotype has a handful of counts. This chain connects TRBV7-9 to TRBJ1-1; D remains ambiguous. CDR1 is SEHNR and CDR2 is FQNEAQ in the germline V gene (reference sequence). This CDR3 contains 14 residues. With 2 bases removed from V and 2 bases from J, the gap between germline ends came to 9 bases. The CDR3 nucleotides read TGTGCCAGCAGCTTAAAATTGGAAAACACTGAAGCTTTCTTT. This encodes CASSLKLENTEAFF.

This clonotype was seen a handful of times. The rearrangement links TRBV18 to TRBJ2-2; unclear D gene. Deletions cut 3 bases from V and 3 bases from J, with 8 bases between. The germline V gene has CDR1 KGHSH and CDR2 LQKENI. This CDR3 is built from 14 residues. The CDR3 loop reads CASSPPADTGELFF. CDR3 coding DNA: TGTGCCAGCTCACCCCCGGCGGACACCGGGGAGCTGTTTTTT. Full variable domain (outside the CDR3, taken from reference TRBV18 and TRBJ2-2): NAGVMQNPRHLVRRRGQEARLRCSPMKGHSHVYWYRQLPEEGLKFMVYLQKENIIDESGMPKERFSAEFPKEGPSILRIQQVVRGDSAAYFCASSPPADTGELFFGEGSRLTVL.

CDR3 DNA sequence: TGTGCCAGTAGTATCGGCCCTGAAGCTTTCTTT. Amino acids: CASSIGPEAFF. The rearrangement joins TRBV19 to TRBJ1-1, with unresolved D. The CDR3 is made up of 11 amino acids. V was cut by 3 bases and J by 6 bases, with 5 bases left in between. CDR1 is LNHDA and CDR2 is SQIVND in the germline V gene (reference sequence).

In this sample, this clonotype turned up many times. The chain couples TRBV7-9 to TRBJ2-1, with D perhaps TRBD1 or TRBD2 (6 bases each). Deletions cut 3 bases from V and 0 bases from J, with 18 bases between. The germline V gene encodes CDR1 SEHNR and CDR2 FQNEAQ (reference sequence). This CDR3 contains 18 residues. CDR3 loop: CASSLNFRGPSSYNEQFF. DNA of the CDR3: TGTGCCAGCAGCTTGAATTTTCGGGGGCCGAGCTCCTACAATGAGCAGTTCTTC.

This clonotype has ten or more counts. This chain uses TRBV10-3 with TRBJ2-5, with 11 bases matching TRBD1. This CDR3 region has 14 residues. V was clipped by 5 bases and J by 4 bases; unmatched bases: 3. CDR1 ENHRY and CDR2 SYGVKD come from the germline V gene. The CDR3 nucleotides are TGTGCCATCAGTCTCGGGACAGGGGGAGAGACCCAGTACTTC. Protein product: CAISLGTGGETQYF.

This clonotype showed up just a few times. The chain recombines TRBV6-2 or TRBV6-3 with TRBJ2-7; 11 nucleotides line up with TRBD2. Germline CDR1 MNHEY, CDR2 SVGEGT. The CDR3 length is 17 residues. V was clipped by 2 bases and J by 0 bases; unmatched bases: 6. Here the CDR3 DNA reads TGTGCCAGCAGTTACCCGCCCGGGACTAGCGGCTCCTACGAGCAGTACTTC. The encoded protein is CASSYPPGTSGSYEQYF.

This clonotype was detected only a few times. CDR3 sequence: CASRFSGGSNTGELFF. The CDR3 DNA reads TGTGCCAGTAGGTTTAGCGGGGGATCGAACACCGGGGAGCTGTTTTTT. V and J are TRBV19 and TRBJ2-2, with 9 bases fitting TRBD2. The V gene's germline CDR1 is LNHDA and CDR2 SQIVND (reference sequence). This CDR3 contains 16 residues. The trim removed 6 bases at V and 0 bases at J, leaving 5 bases unmatched.

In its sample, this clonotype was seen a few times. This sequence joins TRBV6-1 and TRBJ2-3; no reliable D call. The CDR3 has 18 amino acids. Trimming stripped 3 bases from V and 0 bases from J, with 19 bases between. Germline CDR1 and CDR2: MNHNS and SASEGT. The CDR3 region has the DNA TGTGCCAGCAGTGACGGTGGGTGGGTAGCTGATAGCACAGATACGCAGTATTTT. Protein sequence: CASSDGGWVADSTDTQYF.

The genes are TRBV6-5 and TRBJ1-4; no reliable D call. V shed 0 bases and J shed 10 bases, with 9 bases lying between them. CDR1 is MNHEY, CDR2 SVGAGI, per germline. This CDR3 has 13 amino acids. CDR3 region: CASSYSKKGKLFF. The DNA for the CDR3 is TGTGCCAGCAGTTACTCGAAAAAAGGAAAACTGTTTTTT.

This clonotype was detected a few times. The DNA of the CDR3 is TGTGCCAGCAGCCCACGGCCCAGGGACACTGAAGCTTTCTTT. Translating it yields CASSPRPRDTEAFF. J is TRBJ1-1 and V is TRBV3-1; possibly TRBD1 for D (5 bases). Germline values: CDR1 LGHDT, CDR2 YNNKEL (reference sequence). The CDR3 consists of 14 residues. With 4 bases removed from V and 3 bases from J, the gap between germline ends came to 12 bases.

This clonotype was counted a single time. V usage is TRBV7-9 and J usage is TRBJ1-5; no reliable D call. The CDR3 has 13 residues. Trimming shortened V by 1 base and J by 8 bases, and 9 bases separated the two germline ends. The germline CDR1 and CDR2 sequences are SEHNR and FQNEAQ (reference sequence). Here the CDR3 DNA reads TGTGCCAGCAGCTTAGGGGGAATCGAGCCCCAGCATTTT. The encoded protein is CASSLGGIEPQHF.

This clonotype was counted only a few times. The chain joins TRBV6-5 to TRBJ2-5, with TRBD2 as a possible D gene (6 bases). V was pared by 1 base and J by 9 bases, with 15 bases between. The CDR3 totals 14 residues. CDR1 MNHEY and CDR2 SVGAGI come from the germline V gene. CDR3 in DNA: TGTGCCAGCAGTTACTTTGGGGGGAGCCAGGCCCAGTACTTC. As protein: CASSYFGGSQAQYF.

CDR3 residues: CASSSGPPGYEQYV. As DNA, the CDR3 is TGTGCCAGCAGTTCCGGCCCCCCGGGTTACGAGCAGTACGTC. The chain combines TRBV6-2 or TRBV6-3 with TRBJ2-7; the D is unclear. Between the trimmed V and J ends, which lost 4 bases and 4 bases, there was a span of 14 bases. In germline, CDR1 is MNHEY, CDR2 SVGEGT. The CDR3 covers 14 residues.